This is a list of T cell receptor beta chains from one sample in a study of T cell responses to AZD1222 COVID-19 vaccine. Assay used: immunoSEQ multiplex PCR; TCRdb lists only in-frame clones, some missing. This table has about 180,000 clones, approximately 86% appearing once. The sequences come from peripheral blood, collected on day 0 of AZD1222 vaccination. The receptors here all came from an adult in good health. Both conserved end residues are part of each CDR3. Fields, in order: clone size, D gene, J gene, V gene, CDR3 DNA, CDR3 protein. D genes are given only for firm matches. Size is stated for part of the rows, as once, few or many counts, or as a class when the clone is expanded.

>once|-|TRBJ1-5|TRBV30
TGTGCCTGGAGTTACGACAGAATCCAGGGACAGCCCCAGCATTTT
CAWSYDRIQGQPQHF
>-|TRBD2|TRBJ2-3|TRBV18
TGTGCCAGCTCACCAGGACTAGCCACAGATACGCAGTATTTT
CASSPGLATDTQYF
>-|-|TRBJ1-6|TRBV2
TGTGCCAGCAGTCAGGGCGTGAATAATTCACCCCTCCACTTT
CASSQGVNNSPLHF
>-|-|TRBJ2-7|TRBV6-2/TRBV6-3
TGTGCCAGCAGTCTACAGGGTGAATACGAGCAGTACTTC
CASSLQGEYEQYF
>-|-|TRBJ2-3|TRBV30
TGTGCCTGGAGCGAGGGAGGGGGGGCAGATACGCAGTATTTT
CAWSEGGGADTQYF
>-|TRBD1|TRBJ1-5|TRBV6-1
TGTGCCAGCAGTGAGGAGGGGGCGATTAGCAATCAGCCCCAGCATTTT
CASSEEGAISNQPQHF
>-|TRBD1|TRBJ2-3|TRBV6-5
TGTGCCAGCAGGACAGGGGTTTCAGATACGCAGTATTTT
CASRTGVSDTQYF
>once|-|TRBJ1-4|TRBV7-8
TGTGCCAGCAGCAGGGATGGAGGATTTAATGAAAAACTGTTTTTT
CASSRDGGFNEKLFF
>-|-|TRBJ2-2|TRBV5-6
TGTGCCAGCAGGCCGGGGGAACATATGAACACCGGGGAGCTGTTTTTT
CASRPGEHMNTGELFF
>-|-|TRBJ1-6|TRBV7-3
TGTGCCAGCAGCTCCATGGGGAATTCACCCCTCCACTTT
CASSSMGNSPLHF
>-|TRBD1|TRBJ2-7|TRBV4-1
TGCGCCAGCAGCCCAACCACAGGGGGTTTCTCCTACGAGCAGTACTTC
CASSPTTGGFSYEQYF
>-|-|TRBJ1-3|TRBV20-1
TGCAGTGCCAGAACTGGAAACACCATATATTTT
CSARTGNTIYF
>-|TRBD2|TRBJ2-7|TRBV20-1
TGCAGTGCTAGTAGCGGGATCGCCTACGAGCAGTACTTC
CSASSGIAYEQYF
>once|-|TRBJ1-1|TRBV12-3/TRBV12-4
TGTGCCAGCGTGACACCATACACTGAAGCTTTCTTT
CASVTPYTEAFF
>-|-|TRBJ1-2|TRBV6-1
TGTGCCAGCAGTGAAGCCCGCCGGGGCGACGGCTACACCTTC
CASSEARRGDGYTF
>-|-|TRBJ1-2|TRBV24-1
TGTGCCACCAGTGATTCTGGGCTTGGCTACACCTTC
CATSDSGLGYTF
>-|-|TRBJ1-4|TRBV30
TGTGCCTGGGGGGACATCCCTGGGGAAAAACTGTTTTTT
CAWGDIPGEKLFF
>-|-|TRBJ2-3|TRBV5-1
TGCGCCAGCAGATTTCAGGAGGGAGATACGCAGTATTTT
CASRFQEGDTQYF
>-|-|TRBJ2-1|TRBV6-2/TRBV6-3
TGTGCCAGCAGTTACTCGACTTCCGGGAGAGGTACAAATGAGCAGTTCTTC
CASSYSTSGRGTNEQFF
>-|TRBD1|TRBJ2-7|TRBV13
TGTGCCAGCAGCTCCAGGGGCAGGGGGCTCTACTACGAGCAGTACTTC
CASSSRGRGLYYEQYF
>-|-|TRBJ2-1|TRBV7-8
TGTGCCAGCAGCTTCCGTCACGGAGGGGGCCTCCGTGATGAGCAGTTCTTC
CASSFRHGGGLRDEQFF
>-|-|TRBJ2-1|TRBV23-1
TGCGCCAGCAGTCCCGTACAGAGGAGGGAGCAGTTCTTC
CASSPVQRREQFF
>-|-|TRBJ1-5|TRBV30
TGTGCCTGGAGTGGACTGAATAGCAATCAGCCCCAGCATTTT
CAWSGLNSNQPQHF
>-|TRBD2|TRBJ2-3|TRBV24-1
TGTGCCACCAGTGATTTGGGGCGGGAGGGCCCTTCCGGCACAGATACGCAGTATTTT
CATSDLGREGPSGTDTQYF
>-|-|TRBJ2-2|TRBV12-3/TRBV12-4
TGTGCCAGCAGTTTAAACAGCGGGGAGCTGTTTTTT
CASSLNSGELFF
>-|-|TRBJ1-2|TRBV7-9
TGTGCCAGCAGCCCCGAGGGTGGCTACACCTTC
CASSPEGGYTF
>-|-|TRBJ2-1|TRBV14
TGTGCCAGCAGCCAAGAGGGGCGAGTGTTTGCAGGGAAGAGCGATGAGCAGTTCTTC
CASSQEGRVFAGKSDEQFF
>-|-|TRBJ1-5|TRBV27
TGTGCCAGCAGTTCCCGGTGGCTGGGCAATCAGCCCCAGCATTTT
CASSSRWLGNQPQHF
>-|TRBD1|TRBJ1-4|TRBV19
TGTGCCAGTAGTACGATCGGGACAGGGAATGAAAAACTGTTTTTT
CASSTIGTGNEKLFF
>-|-|TRBJ2-1|TRBV18
TGTGCCAGCTCACCGACAGTCGACAATGAGCAGTTCTTC
CASSPTVDNEQFF
>once|-|TRBJ2-1|TRBV5-1
TGCGCCAGCAGCTCTCGGTCCGGCGGCGATGAGCAGTTCTTC
CASSSRSGGDEQFF
>-|TRBD1|TRBJ1-2|TRBV27
TGTGCCAGCAGTCTAAAACCTCCGGGACAGAGCTATGGCTACACCTTC
CASSLKPPGQSYGYTF
>-|-|TRBJ1-2|TRBV7-9
TGTGCCAGCAGCTTAGCTGGTCGAAGGGGAGCTAACTATGGCTACACCTTC
CASSLAGRRGANYGYTF
>-|-|TRBJ1-5|TRBV19
TGTGCCAGTAGCCAACAGGGTTGGAGCAATCAGCCCCAGCATTTT
CASSQQGWSNQPQHF
>-|-|TRBJ1-1|TRBV4-2
TGTGCCAGCAGCCAAGTAAACAGGGAGGAGACTGAAGCTTTCTTT
CASSQVNREETEAFF
>once|-|TRBJ1-1|TRBV5-4
TGTGCCAGCAGCTTGGGACACGGAAACACTGAAGCTTTCTTT
CASSLGHGNTEAFF
>once|-|TRBJ1-2|TRBV21-1
TGTGCCAGCAGCAAACTTGGCCACCTCTATGGCTACACCTTC
CASSKLGHLYGYTF
>-|TRBD2|TRBJ2-7|TRBV27
TGTGCCAGCAGTTTTCGACTAGCGGGAGTTCAAGAGCAGTACTTC
CASSFRLAGVQEQYF
>-|TRBD1|TRBJ2-7|TRBV2
TGTGCCAGCCTGGGACAGAAATCCTACGAGCAGTACTTC
CASLGQKSYEQYF
>-|-|TRBJ1-2|TRBV5-4
TGTGCCAGCAGTGATGCATATGGCTACACCTTC
CASSDAYGYTF
>-|TRBD2|TRBJ2-5|TRBV30
TGTGCCTGGAGTGCACTATTGACTAGCGGGAGGGGGACCCAGTACTTC
CAWSALLTSGRGTQYF
>-|-|TRBJ2-3|TRBV2
TGTGCCAGCAGTTTTGGGGGCCCGGTTTCGGATACGCAGTATTTT
CASSFGGPVSDTQYF
>-|TRBD1|TRBJ2-5|TRBV5-4
TGTGCCAGCAGCTCGACAGGGGGCGAGACCCAGTACTTC
CASSSTGGETQYF
>-|-|TRBJ2-7|TRBV20-1
TGCAGTGCTAGTTCGGCGCGGTTGTTAGTCCACGAGCAGTACTTC
CSASSARLLVHEQYF
>-|-|TRBJ1-5|TRBV6-5
TGTGCCAGCAGGCTTACAAATCGAGATTACCAGCATTTT
CASRLTNRDYQHF
>-|-|TRBJ1-1|TRBV10-3
TGTGCCATCAGGGGGACGGGGAACACTGAAGCTTTCTTT
CAIRGTGNTEAFF
>once|-|TRBJ2-7|TRBV18
TGTGCCAGCTCACCACCAAATGGCCTCCCCTACGAGCAGTACTTC
CASSPPNGLPYEQYF
>-|-|TRBJ2-1|TRBV6-5
TGTGCCAGCAGTTACTCGACGGGGAGGGGGGAGTTCTTC
CASSYSTGRGEFF
>-|-|TRBJ2-7|TRBV18
TGTGCCAGCTCACCAGGAGGGCCTTCGGGGTGGGAGCAGTACTTC
CASSPGGPSGWEQYF
>-|-|TRBJ1-1|TRBV6-5
TGTGCCAGCATGACGGGAGCGAATGAAGCTTTCTTT
CASMTGANEAFF
>once|-|TRBJ2-3|TRBV7-6
TGTGCCAGCAGCTTAGGGACAGATACGCAGTATTTT
CASSLGTDTQYF
>once|TRBD1|TRBJ1-2|TRBV9
TGTGCCAGCAGCGTAGAAAGGGATGGGACAGGGGGAAGGTACACCTTC
CASSVERDGTGGRYTF
>-|-|TRBJ1-3|TRBV19
TGTGCCAGTACCCGCGGGGTTGGGAACACCATATATTTT
CASTRGVGNTIYF
>once|TRBD1|TRBJ1-2|TRBV14
TGTGCCAGCAGCCATAAACTCGGGACAGGGGCCAGTGGCTATGGCTACACCTTC
CASSHKLGTGASGYGYTF
>-|TRBD1|TRBJ1-2|TRBV2
TGTGCCAGCAGGGGGACAGGCCTAAGAGGCTACACCTTC
CASRGTGLRGYTF
>-|-|TRBJ2-5|TRBV19
TGTGCCAGTAGAGGGAGCCAGGTGGGAGAGACCCAGTACTTC
CASRGSQVGETQYF
>-|TRBD2|TRBJ2-2|TRBV19
TGTGCCAGTAGAAAAAGCGGGACTAGTAGAACCGGGGAGCTGTTTTTT
CASRKSGTSRTGELFF
>-|TRBD1|TRBJ1-1|TRBV5-4
TGTGCCAGCAGCTCCGGCCGGGACAGGGGGTATTCTGAAGCTTTCTTT
CASSSGRDRGYSEAFF